Here is one TCR beta chain with its context. What it binds is not known. The data derive from a study of T cells in Graves' hyperthyroidism and ophthalmopathy. Overall study findings and caveats: Ophthalmopathy was distinguished from stable hyperthyroidism by 13 V-J signatures.

It was RNA transcripts that yielded the amplified TCR beta CDR3 regions. TCR CDR3 underwent first-round RT-PCR with the HTBI primer set. TCRdb re-derived calls from the multiplex PCR reads in MiXCR, one entry per CDR3 protein. Counted here are a few hundred thousand distinct CDR3 sequences, around 15% occurring once; the ten biggest clones make up around 3.3%. The TCR was taken from a woman aged 40 to 55 with Graves' ophthalmopathy. Material: blood.

Here the CDR3 DNA reads TGTGCCAGTAGTATAGCGGCAGGGGGCGTTGAGACCCAGTACTTC. This gives the protein CASSIAAGGVETQYF. The chain carries TRBV19 and TRBJ2-5, with TRBD1 matching 8 bases. The CDR3 sequence is 15 residues long. The V gene end was trimmed by 1 base and the J gene end by 5 bases; junction bases not matched to a gene: 6. Germline V gene lookup returns CDR1 LNHDA and CDR2 SQIVND (reference sequence).